These 30 T cell receptor beta chains originate from one sample sequenced in a study of lymphopenia after photon versus proton radiotherapy. Here immunoSEQ multiplex PCR was the method, and the copy in TCRdb shows in-frame clones only, minus some. The table lists 60,000 or so clones, about nine tenths of them singletons. Material: peripheral blood, obtained from a patient treated with proton-based radiotherapy. These receptors were collected from a man older than 75 with esophageal cancer.

The rearrangement uses TRBV11-2 and TRBJ2-7; D is ambiguous. CDR3 length: 12 residues. Trimming left V 6 bases short and J 7 bases short, with 13 bases between. CDR1 and CDR2 (germline): SGHAT, FQNNGV. The CDR3 loop is CASRPGNLEQYF. CDR3 nucleotide sequence: TGTGCCAGCAGACCGGGCAACCTGGAGCAGTACTTC.

CDR3 amino acids: CASSQESGGSSEAFF. Written as DNA, the CDR3 is TGTGCCAGCAGCCAAGAGAGTGGGGGGAGCAGTGAAGCTTTCTTT. The chain combines TRBV4-2 with TRBJ1-1, with D perhaps TRBD1 (5 bases). This CDR3 has 15 residues. V gave up 0 bases and J gave up 7 bases, with 15 bases separating them. The V gene's germline CDR1 is LGHNA and CDR2 YNFKEQ.

This sequence joins TRBV6-5 and TRBJ2-1; D is perhaps TRBD1 (6 bases). CDR1 and CDR2 (germline): MNHEY, SVGAGI. The CDR3 has 14 amino acids. Trimming left V 2 bases short and J 6 bases short, with 11 bases between. The DNA of the CDR3 is TGTGCCAGCAGTTACGCCCGACAGGTCAATGAGCAGTTCTTC. It specifies CASSYARQVNEQFF.

V usage is TRBV19 and J usage is TRBJ2-1; 11 bases map to TRBD2. CDR3 length equals 16 residues. The V segment lost 3 bases and the J segment 6 bases; nucleotides outside the gene matches: 7. Germline V lookup: CDR1 LNHDA, CDR2 SQIVND (reference sequence). The CDR3 sequence is CASSIFTSGSGNEQFF. The CDR3 DNA sequence: TGTGCCAGTAGTATTTTCACTAGCGGGAGTGGCAATGAGCAGTTCTTC.

The rearrangement joins TRBV6-6 to TRBJ2-3; 7 nucleotides line up with TRBD2. Germline trimming cut 6 bases from V and 0 bases from J; bases unmatched to any gene: 3. The CDR3 has 14 residues. Per germline, CDR1 MNHNY and CDR2 SVGAGI (reference sequence). The CDR3 DNA is TGTGCCAGCAGGGGACTATATAGCACAGATACGCAGTATTTT. Translating it yields CASRGLYSTDTQYF.

The chain employs TRBV19 and TRBJ2-5; TRBD2 might be the D (6 bases). The J call may not be correct, given that the DNA end is closer to TRBJ2-7. Germline lookup yields CDR1 LNHDA and CDR2 SQIVND (reference sequence). This CDR3 comprises 15 residues. CDR3 nucleotide sequence: TGTGCCAGTAGTCCGCTAGCGCTAGCCACCTACGAGCAGTACTTC. It is translated as CASSPLALATYEQYF.

In DNA, the CDR3 is TGTGCCAGCAGGGGAGGGGCCCTCTACGAGCAGTACTTC. This codes for CASRGGALYEQYF. This chain joins TRBV27 and TRBJ2-7; 7 bases map to TRBD2. The CDR3 has 13 residues. CDR1 and CDR2 (germline): MNHEY, SMNVEV (reference sequence). V trimming: 6 bases; J trimming: 3 bases; junction bases outside the gene matches: 5.

The chain couples TRBV5-8 to TRBJ2-7, with 10 positions matching TRBD1. This CDR3 has 15 amino acids. Germline V gene data show CDR1 as SGHTS and CDR2 as YDEGEE. After removal of 0 bases from V and 4 bases from J, the junction contained 4 bases not matched to a gene. CDR3 in DNA: TGTGCCAGCAGCTTGGATGGACAGGGGGTTTACGAGCAGTACTTC. This codes for CASSLDGQGVYEQYF. The whole variable domain, remainder taken from reference TRBV5-8 and TRBJ2-7, is EAGVTQSPTHLIKTRGQQATLRCSPISGHTSVYWYQQALGLGLQFLLWYDEGEERNRGNFPPRFSGRQFPNYSSELNVNALELEDSALYLCASSLDGQGVYEQYFGPGTRLTVT.

The chain has TRBV7-8 and TRBJ1-5, with 7 nucleotides matching TRBD1. The CDR3 spans 18 residues. Germline V gives CDR1 SGHVS, CDR2 FQNEAQ. V lost 3 bases, J lost 4 bases, and 15 bases stayed unmatched. The CDR3 sequence is CASSLRGGGTVFNQPQHF. As DNA, the CDR3 is TGTGCCAGCAGCTTGCGGGGGGGAGGGACAGTTTTTAATCAGCCCCAGCATTTT.

The rearrangement joins TRBV7-2 to TRBJ2-1; D may correspond to TRBD1 or TRBD2 (5 bases each). In germline, CDR1 is SGHTA, CDR2 FQGNSA. The V gene lost 3 bases and the J gene lost 0 bases, with 9 bases spanning the gap. CDR3 length: 15 amino acids. The CDR3 DNA is TGTGCCAGCAGCTTCATTGGGGGCTCCTACAATGAGCAGTTCTTC. As protein: CASSFIGGSYNEQFF.

The chain employs TRBV13 and TRBJ2-2, with a tentative D call TRBD1 (5 bases). CDR1 and CDR2 (germline): PRHDT, FYEKMQ (reference sequence). Trimming pared 1 base from V and 5 bases from J, leaving 20 bases between. The CDR3 runs 18 residues. CDR3 nucleotide sequence: TGTGCCAGCAGCTTAGTTGGTTTTGGGGCCGAAACAACCGGGGAGCTGTTTTTT. This sequence encodes CASSLVGFGAETTGELFF.

Here the CDR3 reads CASSLQGRVHQPQHF. The CDR3 DNA reads TGTGCCAGTAGTTTACAGGGACGAGTCCATCAGCCCCAGCATTTT. The chain carries TRBV19 and TRBJ1-5; possibly TRBD1 for D (6 bases). The CDR3 is 15 amino acids. CDR1 is LNHDA, CDR2 SQIVND, per germline (reference sequence). The V and J ends lost 5 bases and 5 bases respectively, with 16 bases between them.

The V call is TRBV29-1, the J call TRBJ1-2; D is perhaps TRBD1 (6 bases). The CDR3 totals 14 residues. Trimming left V 2 bases short and J 2 bases short, with 12 bases between. Germline CDR1 SQVTM, CDR2 ANQGSEA. The CDR3 region has the DNA TGCAGCGTTGAACCGGGGGGCTACAACTATGGCTACACCTTC. Its translation is CSVEPGGYNYGYTF.

This clone turned up a few times. CDR3 in DNA: TGTGCCAGCAGTTTCCCGGGGGCGGGAGCTTTCTTT. Its protein is CASSFPGAGAFF. The rearrangement links TRBV27 to TRBJ1-1; possible D gene TRBD1, 6 bases. Germline CDR1 reads MNHEY; CDR2 reads SMNVEV (reference sequence). CDR3 size: 12 residues. The V gene lost 3 bases and the J gene lost 10 bases, with 12 bases spanning the gap.

This clone was detected only a few times. The chain couples TRBV5-1 to TRBJ1-6, with D unresolved. V was shortened by 0 bases and J by 7 bases, with 8 bases between the two germline ends. CDR3 length: 14 amino acids. Germline V gene sequence: CDR1 SGHRS, CDR2 YFSETQ. The CDR3 nucleotides read TGCGCCAGCAGCTTGGTTACCGGGAATTCACCCCTCCACTTT. This sequence encodes CASSLVTGNSPLHF.

The chain joins TRBV27 to TRBJ2-2, with 8 bases lining up with TRBD1. J gave up 2 bases and V 3 bases, and 2 bases lay outside the gene matches. This CDR3 region has 15 residues. CDR1 MNHEY and CDR2 SMNVEV come from the germline V gene (reference sequence). The CDR3 nucleotides read TGTGCCAGCAGTTTCAGGGGGCTAAACACCGGGGAGCTGTTTTTT. Residues: CASSFRGLNTGELFF.

In this sample, this clone turned up a few times. V gene TRBV6-9 combines with J gene TRBJ2-6; tentatively, D is TRBD1 (6 bases). The CDR3 extends over 15 amino acids. The V and J ends lost 5 bases and 3 bases respectively, with 11 bases between them. From germline, CDR1 is MNHGY and CDR2 SVAAGI. The CDR3 coding sequence is TGTGCCAGCAGTGAACAGGGCTATGGGGCCAACGTCCTGACTTTC. This encodes CASSEQGYGANVLTF.

The chain couples TRBV7-2 to TRBJ2-5, with TRBD2 matching over 10 bases. CDR1 is SGHTA and CDR2 is FQGNSA in the germline V gene. V shed 5 bases and J 1 base; nucleotides not matched to a gene: 13. This CDR3 has 18 amino acids. CDR3 loop: CASSPSSKRGGTQETQYF. As DNA, the CDR3 is TGTGCCAGCAGCCCCTCCTCGAAGCGGGGGGGGACCCAAGAGACCCAGTACTTC.

This rearrangement joins TRBV2 to TRBJ2-7; weak D call: TRBD1 (5 bases). Trimming removed 8 bases from V and 5 bases from J, with 13 bases in between. The CDR3 sequence is 12 residues long. The germline V gene encodes CDR1 SNHLY and CDR2 FYNNEI. CDR3 coding DNA: TGTGCCAGCTATTTCAGGGAACACGAGCAGTACTTC. Encoded protein: CASYFREHEQYF.

The gene calls are TRBV10-3 and TRBJ1-1; TRBD1 matches 7 bases. The V gene's germline CDR1 is ENHRY and CDR2 SYGVKD. The ends lost 3 bases at V and 6 bases at J; junction bases unmatched: 16. This CDR3 has 17 residues. CDR3: CAISDATGVPDRAEAFF. The CDR3 DNA follows: TGTGCCATCAGTGACGCAACAGGGGTCCCCGATCGCGCTGAAGCTTTCTTT.

This clone was seen a single time. The genes are TRBV27 and TRBJ1-5; weak D call: TRBD1 (6 bases). This CDR3 is 14 amino acids long. The germline V gene encodes CDR1 MNHEY and CDR2 SMNVEV (reference sequence). V was pared by 2 bases and J by 5 bases, with 10 bases between. The CDR3 loop is CASSLRGAYQPQHF. The CDR3 DNA reads TGTGCCAGCAGTTTAAGGGGGGCGTATCAGCCCCAGCATTTT.

This clone was counted a single time. The chain employs TRBV6-5 and TRBJ1-4; D remains ambiguous. Looked up from germline, CDR1 is MNHEY and CDR2 is SVGAGI. This CDR3 contains 14 residues. The V gene lost 7 bases and the J gene lost 7 bases, with 16 bases spanning the gap. CDR3 in DNA: TGTGCCAGCAAGTTAGACCCGGACTCTGAAAAACTGTTTTTT. As protein: CASKLDPDSEKLFF.

The chain couples TRBV11-2 to TRBJ1-1; the match to TRBD1 covers 8 bases. The length of the CDR3 is 13 residues. CDR1 and CDR2 from the germline V gene are SGHAT and FQNNGV. V dropped 5 bases and J dropped 5; count of bases not matched to a gene: 4. The DNA of the CDR3 is TGTGCCAGCAGCCCGACAGGGGAGACTGAAGCTTTCTTT. Protein: CASSPTGETEAFF.

This clone was counted a single time. This rearrangement joins TRBV2 to TRBJ1-1; D remains ambiguous. V lost 2 bases, J lost 6 bases, and 10 bases lay in between. The CDR3 runs to 13 residues. Germline V lookup: CDR1 SNHLY, CDR2 FYNNEI. As DNA, the CDR3 is TGTGCCAGCAGTGAACGAGAATCCCCTGAAGCTTTCTTT. Protein sequence: CASSERESPEAFF.

The chain combines TRBV7-9 with TRBJ2-3; TRBD1 agrees at 8 bases. CDR3 length: 19 residues. Germline CDR1 is SEHNR and CDR2 is FQNEAQ (reference sequence). The V and J ends lost 5 bases and 0 bases, in that order; junction bases with no gene match: 16. For the CDR3, the DNA is TGTGCCAGCAGCGGCAGATACGGAGGACAGGGTAATAGCACAGATACGCAGTATTTT. This codes for CASSGRYGGQGNSTDTQYF.

The rearrangement joins TRBV11-2 to TRBJ1-5, with 7 bases that match TRBD1. Losses at the gene ends were 1 base for V and 9 bases for J; bases not matched to a gene: 9. The germline V gene has CDR1 SGHAT and CDR2 FQNNGV. The CDR3 sequence is 15 residues long. The CDR3 protein is CASSLGQGDPGPQHF. The CDR3 DNA reads as TGTGCCAGCAGCTTAGGGCAGGGGGACCCGGGGCCCCAGCATTTT.

J is TRBJ1-3 and V is TRBV7-2; D unresolved. The V end was cut by 5 bases, the J end by 1 base, with 12 bases between. Germline CDR1 SGHTA, CDR2 FQGNSA. CDR3 size: 15 residues. The CDR3 reads CASSLLEGSGNTIYF. DNA for the CDR3: TGTGCCAGCAGCCTCTTGGAGGGTTCTGGAAACACCATATATTTT.

Notes on this clone: The sample contains more than one DNA sequence encoding this CDR3. Here the CDR3 reads CASSGSLNQPQHF. As DNA, the CDR3 is TGTGCCAGCAGTGGGTCTCTCAATCAGCCCCAGCATTTT. The V call is TRBV6-5, the J call TRBJ1-5; D not certain. Germline-derived CDR1 and CDR2 are MNHEY and SVGAGI. This CDR3 region has 13 residues. The V and J ends lost 5 bases and 3 bases respectively, with 8 bases between them.

The chain carries TRBV10-3 and TRBJ2-7; D perhaps matches TRBD2 (6 bases). Trimming left V 9 bases short and J 2 bases short, with 14 bases between. The CDR3 is 13 residues long. Germline V CDR1 and CDR2: ENHRY, SYGVKD. The CDR3 here is CAMRGTGTYEQYF. The CDR3 DNA sequence: TGTGCCATGCGCGGGACGGGAACCTACGAGCAGTACTTC.

This clone was seen a single time. The chain carries TRBV28 and TRBJ1-2, with D tentatively TRBD1 (5 bases). CDR3 length: 20 residues. With 1 base removed from V and 2 bases from J, the gap between germline ends came to 26 bases. Per the germline V gene, CDR1 is MDHEN and CDR2 is SYDVKM. CDR3 loop: CASSLFGWGRPPFLNYGYTF. The CDR3 DNA reads TGTGCCAGCAGTTTATTCGGCTGGGGCCGACCACCTTTTTTGAACTATGGCTACACCTTC.